The T cell receptor (beta chain) under discussion was sequenced for a study of blood T cells in healthy people across ages. Turning to this clonotype: One end of the junction fails to match germline, which may point to a read error.

The authors ran a second PCR of about 7 to 11 cycles using a sample-barcoded 5' primer and a J-beta primer mix. TCRdb called the 5' RACE reads again in MiXCR, with one record for every CDR3 protein. Of more than 750,000 distinct CDR3 sequences in the sample, 25% to 35% were seen once. The CDR3 contains 13 residues. CDR1 and CDR2 (germline): SNHLY, FYNNEI. This sample was shared with a second study, whose subject was T cells of mothers and their children. That paper adds: Primer M1S, used in the second PCR, introduced sample barcodes and 2-4 random nucleotides.

Sequencing was performed on blood. The TCR originated in a woman aged 40 to 50 in good health. The J gene is TRBJ1-6, the V gene TRBV2; D unresolved. The CDR3 coding sequence is TGTGCCAGCAGTGAAGGGATCTCTTCACCCCCCCACTTT. Amino acids: CASSEGISSPPHF.